Shown below are 20 T cell receptor beta chains from a single sample sequenced in a study of blood T cells in healthy people across ages. The use of a sample-barcoded 5' primer and a J-beta primer mix characterized a second PCR of about 7 to 12 cycles. TCRdb independently ran MiXCR on the 5' RACE reads; one entry per CDR3 protein. This table holds some 1.8 million distinct CDR3 sequences, about two fifths found once. The sample comprised blood. Receptors originate from a human donor in good health.

J is TRBJ1-4 and V is TRBV28; D is possibly TRBD1 (5 bases). This CDR3 region has 15 residues. Germline V gene data show CDR1 as MDHEN and CDR2 as SYDVKM. The V gene lost 3 bases and the J gene lost 7 bases, with 15 bases spanning the gap. DNA for the CDR3: TGTGCCAGCAGTTTCCCCGGGACGGTGATTGAAAAACTGTTTTTT. Its protein product is CASSFPGTVIEKLFF.

This clonotype was detected only a few times. The J gene is TRBJ1-5, the V gene TRBV2; D unresolved. Per the germline V gene, CDR1 is SNHLY and CDR2 is FYNNEI. Trimming left V 4 bases short and J 2 bases short, with 12 bases between. CDR3 length equals 15 residues. In DNA, the CDR3 is TGTGCCAGCAGTGCAGAGGGAGTGGGCAATCAGCCCCAGCATTTT. The encoded protein is CASSAEGVGNQPQHF.

The chain recombines TRBV29-1 with TRBJ2-3; D call uncertain. From germline, CDR1 is SQVTM and CDR2 ANQGSEA. The CDR3 covers 13 residues. V was shortened by 3 bases and J by 0 bases, with 7 bases between the two germline ends. CDR3 sequence (DNA): TGCAGCGTTGAGCTTACTAGCACAGATACGCAGTATTTT. Amino acid sequence: CSVELTSTDTQYF.

The table lists this clonotype with a few counts. The gene calls are TRBV20-1 and TRBJ1-4; 8 bases map to TRBD1. This CDR3 contains 16 residues. V lost 0 bases and J lost 11; bases outside the gene matches: 14. Per germline, CDR1 DFQATT and CDR2 SNEGSKA (reference sequence). CDR3 nucleotides: TGCAGTGCTAGAGATTCCCGTCCCGGGACAGGAGCGAAACTGTTTTTT. As protein: CSARDSRPGTGAKLFF.

This clonotype was seen just once. The chain combines TRBV12-3 or TRBV12-4 with TRBJ1-5; tentatively, D is TRBD1 (5 bases). The CDR3 is made up of 15 amino acids. Trimming cost V 4 bases and J 11 bases, with 21 bases left between them. CDR3 nucleotide sequence: TGTGCCAGCAGTTCACCGGGGGAGGGAGGTTTGGCCCAGCATTTT. Residues: CASSSPGEGGLAQHF.

This clonotype has more than one count but fewer than ten. The chain recombines TRBV13 with TRBJ2-7, with D maybe TRBD1 (5 bases). CDR1 is PRHDT and CDR2 is FYEKMQ in the germline V gene (reference sequence). The CDR3 totals 15 residues. The V and J ends lost 2 bases and 4 bases respectively, with 15 bases between them. The CDR3 sequence: CASSLQGAMGYEQYF. The CDR3 nucleotides read TGTGCCAGCAGCTTACAGGGTGCCATGGGTTACGAGCAGTACTTC.

The table lists this clonotype with many counts. CDR3: CAISLGGSTDTQYF. The CDR3 coding sequence is TGTGCCATCAGCTTAGGGGGTAGCACAGATACGCAGTATTTT. The chain recombines TRBV10-3 with TRBJ2-3; D may be TRBD1 (6 bases). Germline CDR1 reads ENHRY; CDR2 reads SYGVKD. With 6 bases removed from V and 0 bases from J, the gap between germline ends came to 10 bases. The CDR3 is made up of 14 amino acids.

The chain carries TRBV10-3 and TRBJ2-3, with unresolved D. This CDR3 is 14 amino acids long. Germline V gene sequence: CDR1 ENHRY, CDR2 SYGVKD. The V gene lost 3 bases and the J gene lost 6 bases, with 13 bases spanning the gap. CDR3 region: CAISDSGLGDTQYF. The CDR3 DNA reads TGTGCCATCAGTGATTCCGGGCTGGGGGATACGCAGTATTTT.

The chain carries TRBV20-1 and TRBJ1-2, with D unclear. CDR1 DFQATT and CDR2 SNEGSKA come from the germline V gene (reference sequence). Trimming left V 5 bases short and J 4 bases short, with 14 bases between. The CDR3 totals 13 residues. The CDR3 DNA reads as TGCAGTGCTCAGCTCCCCGGAACCTATGGCTACACCTTC. It encodes CSAQLPGTYGYTF.

The genes are TRBV5-6 and TRBJ2-1, with D unclear. The CDR3 loop spans 13 amino acids. The germline CDR1 and CDR2 sequences are SGHDT and YYEEEE. V was clipped by 1 base and J by 9 bases, with 11 bases between them. Here the CDR3 reads CASSLIPSGEQFF. The CDR3 DNA reads as TGTGCCAGCAGCTTGATCCCTAGTGGTGAGCAGTTCTTC. Variable domain in full (rest from reference TRBV5-6 and TRBJ2-1): DAGVTQSPTHLIKTRGQQVTLRCSPKSGHDTVSWYQQALGQGPQFIFQYYEEEERQRGNFPDRFSGHQFPNYSSELNVNALLLGDSALYLCASSLIPSGEQFFGPGTRLTVL.

As regards this clonotype: An end of the junction does not agree with germline; a read error may underlie this. V gene TRBV29-1 combines with J gene TRBJ2-3; the D call may be TRBD1 or TRBD2 (5 bases each). The germline gives CDR1 SQVTM, CDR2 ANQGSEA. The CDR3 sequence is 13 residues long. CDR3 amino acids: CSAAGPSTGTQYF. The CDR3 coding sequence is TGCAGCGCCGCAGGTCCTAGCACAGGTACGCAGTATTTT.

The chain recombines TRBV3-1 with TRBJ1-5; D is perhaps TRBD1 (6 bases). Trimming left V 0 bases short and J 3 bases short, with 12 bases between. Germline V gives CDR1 LGHDT, CDR2 YNNKEL (reference sequence). This CDR3 is 16 amino acids long. The CDR3 DNA reads as TGTGCCAGCAGCCAAGACGAGGGGGACAACAATCAGCCCCAGCATTTT. Amino acids: CASSQDEGDNNQPQHF.

This clonotype was observed a single time. The V call is TRBV4-3, the J call TRBJ1-1; the D is unclear. The CDR3 runs to 15 residues. The V gene lost 0 bases and the J gene lost 5 bases, with 13 bases spanning the gap. The germline gives CDR1 LGHNA, CDR2 YSLEER. This chain's CDR3 is CASSQEVRTWTEAFF. CDR3 coding DNA: TGCGCCAGCAGCCAAGAAGTCCGGACGTGGACTGAAGCTTTCTTT.

The CDR3 DNA sequence: TGCGCCAGCAGCCAAGGACTAGCGGGGGAGTCGGAGTACTTC. It specifies CASSQGLAGESEYF. The rearrangement links TRBV4-1 to TRBJ2-5, with 12 nucleotides matching TRBD2. Trimming removed 1 base from V and 12 bases from J; junction bases left unmatched: 6. The CDR3 loop spans 14 amino acids. Germline-derived CDR1 and CDR2 are MGHRA and YSYEKL.

The chain combines TRBV5-6 with TRBJ1-1; no firm D call. CDR1 is SGHDT, CDR2 YYEEEE, per germline. V dropped 4 bases and J dropped 5 bases, with 15 bases sitting between them. The CDR3 is 14 residues long. The CDR3 bases are TGTGCCAGCAGCGACGCCATAGAAGGTACTGAAGCTTTCTTT. It encodes CASSDAIEGTEAFF.

This clonotype showed up just a few times. The rearrangement links TRBV11-2 to TRBJ2-1; D may correspond to TRBD1 or TRBD2 (5 bases each). There are 16 residues in the CDR3. Germline lookup yields CDR1 SGHAT and CDR2 FQNNGV. V was shortened by 6 bases and J by 6 bases, with 21 bases between the two germline ends. CDR3 DNA sequence: TGTGCCAGCAGTTACCATATTGGCGAGAGGGGCAATGAGCAGTTCTTC. This encodes CASSYHIGERGNEQFF.

Concerning this clonotype itself: A much larger clonotype is one base distant, so this may be a read error. This CDR3 is CRDGLAEGRTYNVQFF. The CDR3 region has the DNA TGCAGGGACGGTTTGGCGGAGGGCCGTACCTACAATGTGCAGTTCTTC. The V call is TRBV20-1, the J call TRBJ2-1; TRBD2 is a possible D gene (6 bases). This CDR3 contains 16 residues. The germline V gene encodes CDR1 DFQATT and CDR2 SNEGSKA (reference sequence).

The V gene is TRBV2, the J gene TRBJ2-5; TRBD2 is a possible D gene (5 bases). The CDR3 runs to 13 residues. V gave up 8 bases and J gave up 5 bases, with 15 bases separating them. Germline V gene lookup returns CDR1 SNHLY and CDR2 FYNNEI. The chain's CDR3 is CASVDWETETQYF. The CDR3 DNA sequence: TGTGCCAGCGTTGACTGGGAGACGGAGACCCAGTACTTC.

V is TRBV5-5 and J is TRBJ1-2; D unclear. The CDR3 runs to 15 residues. With 5 bases removed from V and 0 bases from J, the gap between germline ends came to 14 bases. The germline gives CDR1 SGHKS, CDR2 YYEKEE (reference sequence). CDR3 loop: CASSWEQTTNYGYTF. The CDR3 DNA reads as TGTGCCAGCAGTTGGGAACAGACTACTAACTATGGCTACACCTTC.

This clonotype came up many times. The chain links TRBV20-1 to TRBJ2-3; 11 bases match TRBD2. The CDR3 consists of 19 residues. The germline V gene encodes CDR1 DFQATT and CDR2 SNEGSKA (reference sequence). V shed 0 bases and J 4 bases; nucleotides not matched to a gene: 15. CDR3 amino acids: CSARDLLAGDPRTPDTQYF. CDR3 sequence (DNA): TGCAGTGCTAGAGACTTACTAGCGGGGGACCCAAGGACACCAGATACGCAGTATTTT.